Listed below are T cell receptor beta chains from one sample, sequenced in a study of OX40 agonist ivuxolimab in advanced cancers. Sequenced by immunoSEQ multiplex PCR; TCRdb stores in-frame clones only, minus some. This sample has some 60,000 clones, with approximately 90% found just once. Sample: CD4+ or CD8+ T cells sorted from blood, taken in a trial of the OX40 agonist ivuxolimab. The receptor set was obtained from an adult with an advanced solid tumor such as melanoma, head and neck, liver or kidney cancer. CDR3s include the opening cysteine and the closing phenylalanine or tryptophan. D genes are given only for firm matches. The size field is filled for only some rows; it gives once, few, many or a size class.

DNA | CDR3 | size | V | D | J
TGCAGTGCTAAGGGATATCAGCCCCAGCATTTT | CSAKGYQPQHF | - | TRBV20-1 | - | TRBJ1-5
TGTGCCAGCAGTTACCAGGGACATACTCCAGAAGCTTTCTTT | CASSYQGHTPEAFF | - | TRBV6-5 | - | TRBJ1-1
TGTGCCAGCAGCATCGGGACAGCCGGGGTTGGGAAAGAAAAACTGTTTTTT | CASSIGTAGVGKEKLFF | - | TRBV5-6 | TRBD1 | TRBJ1-4
TGTGCCAGCAGTGAAGGACAGGGATTTAACTATGGCTACACCTTC | CASSEGQGFNYGYTF | - | TRBV28 | TRBD1 | TRBJ1-2
TGTGCCAGCTCACCAGGTCTTCCTAGCGTACAAGAGACCCAGTACTTC | CASSPGLPSVQETQYF | - | TRBV18 | - | TRBJ2-5
TGTGCCAGCAGCTTAACTAGCGGGAGTTTAGATACGCAGTATTTT | CASSLTSGSLDTQYF | once | TRBV7-3 | TRBD2 | TRBJ2-3
TGCGCCAGCAGACGGACGCTAAACACTGAAGCTTTCTTT | CASRRTLNTEAFF | - | TRBV10-1 | - | TRBJ1-1
TGTGCCAGCAGCCCCGGGACTAGCGGGAAAGTAATCGAGCAGTACTTC | CASSPGTSGKVIEQYF | - | TRBV11-2 | TRBD2 | TRBJ2-7
TGCGCCAGCAGATCACTAGCGGGAGGCGCCCAAGAGACCCAGTACTTC | CASRSLAGGAQETQYF | - | TRBV5-1 | TRBD2 | TRBJ2-5
TGTGCCAGCAGTGAACAGGGACAGGGGCCAGATACGCAGTATTTT | CASSEQGQGPDTQYF | medium-sized | TRBV6-4 | TRBD1 | TRBJ2-3
TGTGCCAGCAGCACCGGGACAGGCAATCAGCCCCAGCATTTT | CASSTGTGNQPQHF | - | TRBV4-2 | TRBD1 | TRBJ1-5
TGTGCCAGCAGCTTAGAACTAGCCGCAGATACGCAGTATTTT | CASSLELAADTQYF | medium-sized | TRBV7-9 | - | TRBJ2-3
TGTGCCACCAGCAGAGATAAGGGTATGAACACTGAAGCTTTCTTT | CATSRDKGMNTEAFF | - | TRBV15 | - | TRBJ1-1
TGTGCTAGTGGTTCCGATAGGAGGGCCTTGGGTGAGCAGTTCTTC | CASGSDRRALGEQFF | - | TRBV12-5 | - | TRBJ2-1
TGTGCCAGCACTGCTCCGTATTTT | CASTAPYF | - | TRBV7-9 | - | TRBJ2-3
TGTGCCACCAGCAGAGATTCGCGACTAGGAGTTTCGGATACGCAGTATTTT | CATSRDSRLGVSDTQYF | once | TRBV15 | - | TRBJ2-3
TGTGCCAGCAGCTCAGGACAGGGGAGGAATTCACCCCTCCACTTT | CASSSGQGRNSPLHF | - | TRBV7-9 | TRBD1 | TRBJ1-6
TGCGCCAGCAGCTTCCAAGGCACTGAAGCTTTCTTT | CASSFQGTEAFF | - | TRBV5-1 | - | TRBJ1-1
TGTGCCAGCAGTTCCAGCCGCAAGGTTTCCTATGGCTACACCTTC | CASSSSRKVSYGYTF | - | TRBV2 | - | TRBJ1-2
TGCGCCAGCAGCCTGCCGGGACTAGCGGGTTCCTACAATGAGCAGTTCTTC | CASSLPGLAGSYNEQFF | - | TRBV5-1 | TRBD2 | TRBJ2-1
TGTGCCATCATGGGGAGGACTCACTATGGCTACACCTTC | CAIMGRTHYGYTF | - | TRBV10-3 | - | TRBJ1-2
TGTGCCAGCGCCTACTACCGGGACAGCGAATATGGCTACACCTTC | CASAYYRDSEYGYTF | few | TRBV18 | TRBD1 | TRBJ1-2
TGCGCCAGCAGCCAAGATGCCGCCGACAGGGCCTACGAGCAGTACTTC | CASSQDAADRAYEQYF | - | TRBV4-3 | TRBD1 | TRBJ2-7
TGTGCCAGCAGCTTCCAGCCTAGCGGGACGGAGACCCAGTACTTC | CASSFQPSGTETQYF | - | TRBV11-1 | TRBD2 | TRBJ2-5